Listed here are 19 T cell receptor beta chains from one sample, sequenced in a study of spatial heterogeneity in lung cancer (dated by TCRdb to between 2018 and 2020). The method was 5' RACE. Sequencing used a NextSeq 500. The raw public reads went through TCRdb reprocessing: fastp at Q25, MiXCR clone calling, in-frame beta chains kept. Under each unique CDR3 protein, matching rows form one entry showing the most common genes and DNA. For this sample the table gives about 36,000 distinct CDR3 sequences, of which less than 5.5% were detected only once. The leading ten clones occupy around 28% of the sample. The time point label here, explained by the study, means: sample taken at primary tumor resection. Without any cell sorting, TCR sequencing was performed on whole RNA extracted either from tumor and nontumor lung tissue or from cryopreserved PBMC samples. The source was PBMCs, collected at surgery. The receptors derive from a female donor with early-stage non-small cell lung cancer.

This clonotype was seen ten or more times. The CDR3 coding sequence is TGTGCCAGCAGCGAATCCGGGACAGCTAGCACAGATACGCAGTATTTT. This translates into CASSESGTASTDTQYF. This chain links TRBV13 with TRBJ2-3; 7 nucleotides agree with TRBD1. Trimming at V came to 5 bases and at J to 0 bases, leaving 8 bases not matched to a gene. CDR1 PRHDT and CDR2 FYEKMQ come from the germline V gene (reference sequence). There are 16 residues in the CDR3.

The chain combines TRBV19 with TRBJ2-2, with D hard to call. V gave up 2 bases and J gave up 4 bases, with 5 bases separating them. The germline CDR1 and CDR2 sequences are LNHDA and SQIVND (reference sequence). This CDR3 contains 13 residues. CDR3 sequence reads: CASSIQATGELFF. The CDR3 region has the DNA TGTGCCAGTAGTATACAGGCCACCGGGGAGCTGTTTTTT.

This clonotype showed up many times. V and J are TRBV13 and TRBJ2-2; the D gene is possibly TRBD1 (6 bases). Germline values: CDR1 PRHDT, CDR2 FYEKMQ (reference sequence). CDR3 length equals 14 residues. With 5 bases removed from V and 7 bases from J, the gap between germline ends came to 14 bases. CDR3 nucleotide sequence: TGTGCCAGCAGCCACCAACAGGGTATCGGGGAGCTGTTTTTT. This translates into CASSHQQGIGELFF.

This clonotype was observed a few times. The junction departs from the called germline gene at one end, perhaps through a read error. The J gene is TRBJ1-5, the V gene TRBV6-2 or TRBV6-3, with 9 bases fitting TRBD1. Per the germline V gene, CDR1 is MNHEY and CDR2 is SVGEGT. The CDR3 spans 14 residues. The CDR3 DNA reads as TGTGCCAGCAGCGTCACAGGGGGCAAACAGCCCCAGCATTTT. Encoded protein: CASSVTGGKQPQHF.

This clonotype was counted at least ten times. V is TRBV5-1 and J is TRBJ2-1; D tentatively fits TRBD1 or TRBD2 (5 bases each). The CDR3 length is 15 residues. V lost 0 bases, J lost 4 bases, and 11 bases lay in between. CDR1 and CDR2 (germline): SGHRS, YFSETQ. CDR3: CASSLDGGPYNEQFF. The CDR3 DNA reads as TGCGCCAGCAGCTTGGATGGGGGACCTTACAATGAGCAGTTCTTC.

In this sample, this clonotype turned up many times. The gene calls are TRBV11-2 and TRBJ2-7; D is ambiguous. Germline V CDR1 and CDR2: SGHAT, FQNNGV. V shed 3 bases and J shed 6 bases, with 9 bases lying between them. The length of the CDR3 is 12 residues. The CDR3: CASSFGTSEQYF. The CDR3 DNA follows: TGTGCCAGCAGCTTCGGTACAAGCGAGCAGTACTTC.

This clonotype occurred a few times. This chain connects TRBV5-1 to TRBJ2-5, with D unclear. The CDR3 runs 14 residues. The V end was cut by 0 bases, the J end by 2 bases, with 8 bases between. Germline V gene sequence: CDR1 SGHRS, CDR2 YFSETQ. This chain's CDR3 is CASSLVWGQETQYF. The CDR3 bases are TGCGCCAGCAGCTTGGTTTGGGGTCAAGAGACCCAGTACTTC.

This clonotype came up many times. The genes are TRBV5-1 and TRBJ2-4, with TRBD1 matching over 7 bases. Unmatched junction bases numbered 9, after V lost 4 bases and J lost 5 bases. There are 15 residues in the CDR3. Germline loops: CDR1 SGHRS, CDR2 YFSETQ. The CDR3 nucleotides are TGCGCCAGCAGCCTCACTGACAGGGTCCAAAACATTCAGTACTTC. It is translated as CASSLTDRVQNIQYF. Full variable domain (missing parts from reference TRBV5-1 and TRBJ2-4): KAGVTQTPRYLIKTRGQQVTLSCSPISGHRSVSWYQQTPGQGLQFLFEYFSETQRNKGNFPGRFSGRQFSNSRSEMNVSTLELGDSALYLCASSLTDRVQNIQYFGAGTRLSVL.

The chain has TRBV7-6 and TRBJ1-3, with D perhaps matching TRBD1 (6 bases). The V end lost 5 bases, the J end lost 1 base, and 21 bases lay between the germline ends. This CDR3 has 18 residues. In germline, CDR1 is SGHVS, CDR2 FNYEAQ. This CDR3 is CASSLRGGGQASGNTIYF. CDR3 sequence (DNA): TGTGCCAGCAGCCTTAGAGGGGGGGGCCAGGCTTCTGGAAACACCATATATTTT.

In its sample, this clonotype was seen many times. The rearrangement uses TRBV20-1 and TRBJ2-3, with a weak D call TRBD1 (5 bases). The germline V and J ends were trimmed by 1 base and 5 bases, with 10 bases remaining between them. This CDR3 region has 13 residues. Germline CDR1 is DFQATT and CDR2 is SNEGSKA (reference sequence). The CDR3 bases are TGCAGTGCTAGAGCTGGGGCCAGAGATACGCAGTATTTT. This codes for CSARAGARDTQYF.

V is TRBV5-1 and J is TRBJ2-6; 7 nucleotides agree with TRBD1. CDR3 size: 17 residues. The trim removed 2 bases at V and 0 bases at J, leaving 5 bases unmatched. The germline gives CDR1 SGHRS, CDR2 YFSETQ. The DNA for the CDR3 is TGCGCCAGCAGCTTCCGGACAGGTAGCTCTGGGGCCAACGTCCTGACTTTC. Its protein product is CASSFRTGSSGANVLTF.

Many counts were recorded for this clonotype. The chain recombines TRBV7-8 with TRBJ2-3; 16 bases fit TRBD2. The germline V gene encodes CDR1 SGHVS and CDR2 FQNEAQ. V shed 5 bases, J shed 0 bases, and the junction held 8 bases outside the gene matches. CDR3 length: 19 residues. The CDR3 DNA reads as TGTGCCAGCAGCCGGTGGGGACTAGCGGGGGGGATTAGCACAGATACGCAGTATTTT. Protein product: CASSRWGLAGGISTDTQYF.

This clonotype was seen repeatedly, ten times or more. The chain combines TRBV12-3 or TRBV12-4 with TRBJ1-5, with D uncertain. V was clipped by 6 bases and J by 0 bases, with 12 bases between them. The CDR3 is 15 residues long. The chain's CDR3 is CASSPQTLSNQPQHF. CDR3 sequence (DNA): TGTGCCAGCAGCCCTCAGACTCTTAGCAATCAGCCCCAGCATTTT.

CDR3 nucleotide sequence: TGCGCCAGCAGTGACTGGGACAGGGCCAACAATGAGCAGTTCTTC. Its protein is CASSDWDRANNEQFF. The chain employs TRBV10-2 and TRBJ2-1, with 9 bases lining up with TRBD1. The V gene's germline CDR1 is WSHSY and CDR2 SAAADI. The CDR3 is 15 amino acids. V gave up 3 bases and J gave up 5 bases; unmatched junction bases: 5.

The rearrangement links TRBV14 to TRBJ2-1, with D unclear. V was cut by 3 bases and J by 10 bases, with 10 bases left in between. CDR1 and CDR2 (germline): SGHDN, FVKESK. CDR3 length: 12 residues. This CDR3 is CASSHDSAEQFF. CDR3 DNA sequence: TGTGCCAGCAGCCACGATTCGGCAGAGCAGTTCTTC.

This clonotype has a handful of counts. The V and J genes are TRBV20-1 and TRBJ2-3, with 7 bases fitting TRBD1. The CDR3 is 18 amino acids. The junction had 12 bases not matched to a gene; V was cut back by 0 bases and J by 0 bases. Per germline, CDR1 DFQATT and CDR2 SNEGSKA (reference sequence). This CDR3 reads CSAREDRDFIASTDTQYF. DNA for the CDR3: TGCAGTGCTAGAGAAGACAGGGATTTTATCGCTAGCACAGATACGCAGTATTTT.

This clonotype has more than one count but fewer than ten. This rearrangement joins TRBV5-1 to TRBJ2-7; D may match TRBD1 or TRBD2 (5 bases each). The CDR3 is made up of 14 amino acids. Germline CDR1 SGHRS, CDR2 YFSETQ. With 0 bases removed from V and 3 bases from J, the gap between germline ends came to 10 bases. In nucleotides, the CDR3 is TGCGCCAGCAGCTTGGGGGCTGGGGGCTACGAGCAGTACTTC. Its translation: CASSLGAGGYEQYF.

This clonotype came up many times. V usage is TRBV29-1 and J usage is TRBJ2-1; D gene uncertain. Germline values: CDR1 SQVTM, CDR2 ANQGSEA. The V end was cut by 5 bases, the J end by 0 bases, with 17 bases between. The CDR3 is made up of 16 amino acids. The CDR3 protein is CSVPDSYVSSYNEQFF. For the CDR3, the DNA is TGCAGCGTTCCTGACTCCTACGTGAGCTCCTACAATGAGCAGTTCTTC.

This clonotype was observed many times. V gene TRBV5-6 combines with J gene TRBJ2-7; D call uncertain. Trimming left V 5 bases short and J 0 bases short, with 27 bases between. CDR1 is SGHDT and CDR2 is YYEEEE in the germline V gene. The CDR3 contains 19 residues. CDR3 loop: CASSSKALGHQPSSYEQYF. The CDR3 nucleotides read TGTGCCAGCAGTTCGAAGGCTCTAGGTCATCAGCCCTCCTCCTACGAGCAGTACTTC.